This TCR beta chain was obtained from a study of CD8 T cells in ankylosing spondylitis. The study, taken as a whole, reports: Apparently characteristic of ankylosing spondylitis blood was a TCR beta motif (under ten highly homologous variants).

Worth noting for this clonotype: No antigen is known for it.

The CDR3 sequence is 16 residues long. Looked up from germline, CDR1 is KGHDR and CDR2 is SFDVKD. Germline trimming cut 4 bases from V and 8 bases from J; bases unmatched to any gene: 13. TCRdb reprocessed the 5' RACE reads via MiXCR and lists one record per CDR3 protein. Counted here are roughly 370,000 distinct CDR3 sequences, about a fifth occurring once; the ten biggest clones make up less than 20%. This chain joins TRBV24-1 and TRBJ2-1, with 7 bases matching TRBD2. What was sequenced was blood, either unsorted or a sorted T cell fraction (not recorded which). This clonotype originated in a male donor with ankylosing spondylitis. The CDR3: CATSDATSTHSDEQFF. Written as DNA, the CDR3 is TGTGCCACCAGTGACGCGACTAGCACTCATTCCGATGAGCAGTTCTTC.